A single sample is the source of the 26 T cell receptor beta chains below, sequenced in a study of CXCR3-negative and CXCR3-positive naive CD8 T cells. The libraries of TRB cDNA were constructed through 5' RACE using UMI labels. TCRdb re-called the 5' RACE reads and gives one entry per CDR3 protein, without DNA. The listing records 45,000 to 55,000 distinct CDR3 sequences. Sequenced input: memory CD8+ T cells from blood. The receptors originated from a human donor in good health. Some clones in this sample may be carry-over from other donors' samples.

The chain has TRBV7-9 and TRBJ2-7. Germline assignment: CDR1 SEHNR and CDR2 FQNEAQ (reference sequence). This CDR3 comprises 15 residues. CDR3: CASSLFDVVGYEQYF. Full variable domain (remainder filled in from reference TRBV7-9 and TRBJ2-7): DTGVSQNPRHKITKRGQNVTFRCDPISEHNRLYWYRQTLGQGPEFLTYFQNEAQLEKSRLLSDRFSAERPKGSFSTLEIQRTEQGDSAMYLCASSLFDVVGYEQYFGPGTRLTVT.

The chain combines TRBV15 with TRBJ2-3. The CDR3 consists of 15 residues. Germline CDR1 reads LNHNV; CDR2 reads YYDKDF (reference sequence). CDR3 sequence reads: CATSRGRTSTDTQYF.

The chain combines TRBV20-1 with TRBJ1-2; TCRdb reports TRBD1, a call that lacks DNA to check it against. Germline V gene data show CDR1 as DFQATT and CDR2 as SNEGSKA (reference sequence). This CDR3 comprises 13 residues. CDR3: CSARIGTRHGYTF.

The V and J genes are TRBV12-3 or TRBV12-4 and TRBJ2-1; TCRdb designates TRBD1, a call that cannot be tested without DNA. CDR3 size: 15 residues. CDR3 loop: CASSNDRARGDEQFF.

The CDR3 loop reads CASSPDKTQETQYF. V gene TRBV28 combines with J gene TRBJ2-5; the TCRdb D gene call, TRBD1, has no DNA to confirm it. Per germline, CDR1 MDHEN and CDR2 SYDVKM. The CDR3 loop spans 14 amino acids.

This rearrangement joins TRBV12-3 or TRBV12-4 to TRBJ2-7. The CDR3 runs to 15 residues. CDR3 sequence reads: CASSFSGAPWHEQYF.

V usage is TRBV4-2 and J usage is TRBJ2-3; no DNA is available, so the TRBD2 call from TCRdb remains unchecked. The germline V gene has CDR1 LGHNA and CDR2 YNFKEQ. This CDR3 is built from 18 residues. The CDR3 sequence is CASSHGLAGGPSTDTQYF.

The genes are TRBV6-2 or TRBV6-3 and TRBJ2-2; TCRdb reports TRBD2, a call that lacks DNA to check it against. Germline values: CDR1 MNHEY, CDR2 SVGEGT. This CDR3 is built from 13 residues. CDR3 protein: CASSKRDTGELFF.

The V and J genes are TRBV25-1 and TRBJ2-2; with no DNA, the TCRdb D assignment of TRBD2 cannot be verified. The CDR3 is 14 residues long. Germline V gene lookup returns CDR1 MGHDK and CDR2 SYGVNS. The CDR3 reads CASSEFGGTGELFF.

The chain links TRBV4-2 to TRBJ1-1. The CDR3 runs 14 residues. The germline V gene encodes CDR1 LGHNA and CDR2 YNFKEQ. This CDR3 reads CASSQLTLTTEAFF.

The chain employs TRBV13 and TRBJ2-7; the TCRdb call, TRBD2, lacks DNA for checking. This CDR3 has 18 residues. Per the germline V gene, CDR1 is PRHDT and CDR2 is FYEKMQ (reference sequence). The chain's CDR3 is CASSSHLGLAGGSYEQYF.

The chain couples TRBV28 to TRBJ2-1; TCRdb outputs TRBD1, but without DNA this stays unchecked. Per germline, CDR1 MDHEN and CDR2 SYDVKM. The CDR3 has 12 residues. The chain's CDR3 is CASKRGRDEQFF.

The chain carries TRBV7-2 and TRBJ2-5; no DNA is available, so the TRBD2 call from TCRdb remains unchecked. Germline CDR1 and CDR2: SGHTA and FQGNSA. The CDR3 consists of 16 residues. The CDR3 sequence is CASSLEPSGGLGAQYF.

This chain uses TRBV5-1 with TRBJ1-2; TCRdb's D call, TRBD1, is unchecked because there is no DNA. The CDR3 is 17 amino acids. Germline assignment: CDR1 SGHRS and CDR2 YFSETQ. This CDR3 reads CASSLSDAGGSSYGYTF.

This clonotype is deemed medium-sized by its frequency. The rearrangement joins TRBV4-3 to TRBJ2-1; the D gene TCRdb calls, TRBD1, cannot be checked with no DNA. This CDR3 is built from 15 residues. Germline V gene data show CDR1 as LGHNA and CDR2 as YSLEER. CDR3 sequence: CASSAGQTDYNEQFF.

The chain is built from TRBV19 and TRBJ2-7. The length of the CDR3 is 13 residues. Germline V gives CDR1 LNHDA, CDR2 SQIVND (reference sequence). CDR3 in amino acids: CASSMEHYYEQYF.

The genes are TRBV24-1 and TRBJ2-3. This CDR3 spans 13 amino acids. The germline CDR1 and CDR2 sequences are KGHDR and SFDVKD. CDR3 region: CATSGFSTDTQYF.

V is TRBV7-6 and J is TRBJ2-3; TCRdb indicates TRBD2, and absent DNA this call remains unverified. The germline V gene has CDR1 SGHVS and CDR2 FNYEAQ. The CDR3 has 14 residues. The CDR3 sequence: CASSFGGGADTQYF.

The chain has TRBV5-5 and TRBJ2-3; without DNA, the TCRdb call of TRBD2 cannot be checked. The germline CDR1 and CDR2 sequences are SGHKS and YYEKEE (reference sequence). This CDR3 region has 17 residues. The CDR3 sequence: CASSLEFSGGITDTQYF.

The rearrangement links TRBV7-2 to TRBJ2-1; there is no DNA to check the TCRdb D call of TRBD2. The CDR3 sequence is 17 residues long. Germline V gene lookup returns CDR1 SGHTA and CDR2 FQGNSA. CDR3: CASSTGLVLSSYNEQFF.

CDR3 region: CASSDGTGPRTDTQYF. The chain carries TRBV25-1 and TRBJ2-3; TCRdb's D call of TRBD1 is untestable without DNA. The CDR3 extends over 16 amino acids. Germline V gives CDR1 MGHDK, CDR2 SYGVNS. The variable domain in full, completed from reference TRBV25-1 and TRBJ2-3, reads EADIYQTPRYLVIGTGKKITLECSQTMGHDKMYWYQQDPGMELHLIHYSYGVNSTEKGDLSSESTVSRIRTEHFPLTLESARPSHTSQYLCASSDGTGPRTDTQYFGPGTRLTVL.

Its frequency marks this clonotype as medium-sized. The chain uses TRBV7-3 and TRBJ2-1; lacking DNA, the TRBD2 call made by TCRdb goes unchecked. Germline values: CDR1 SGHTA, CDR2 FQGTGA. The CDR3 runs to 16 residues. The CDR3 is CASSLEASGGYNEQFF.

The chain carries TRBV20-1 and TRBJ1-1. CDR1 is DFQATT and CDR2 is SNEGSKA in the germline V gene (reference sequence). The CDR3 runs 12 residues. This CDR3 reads CSGLLGNTEAFF.

The CDR3 loop is CASSDSRNAYELYF. The chain has TRBV3-1 and TRBJ2-7. The CDR3 extends over 14 amino acids. In germline, CDR1 is LGHDT, CDR2 YNNKEL (reference sequence).

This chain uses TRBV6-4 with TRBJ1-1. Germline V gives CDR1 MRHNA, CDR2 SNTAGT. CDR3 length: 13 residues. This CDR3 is CASSDRANTEAFF.

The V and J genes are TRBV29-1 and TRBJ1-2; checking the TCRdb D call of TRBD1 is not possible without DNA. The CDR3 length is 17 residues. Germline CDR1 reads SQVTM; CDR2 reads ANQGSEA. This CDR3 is CSVEKGADEGLNYGYTF.